The 5 T cell receptor beta chains reported below all come from one sample, sequenced in a study of blood T cell repertoires in COVID-19. TCRdb's table, derived via immunoSEQ multiplex PCR, lists solely in-frame clones and lacks some. The top ten hold 37% of the sample, which has 100,000 to 150,000 clones, roughly three quarters seen once. Specimen: peripheral blood. These receptors were taken from a man aged 35 to 55 with active or convalescent COVID-19.

The V call is TRBV5-1, the J call TRBJ2-3, with a weak D call TRBD2 (6 bases). The CDR3 runs to 14 residues. With 0 bases removed from V and 3 bases from J, the gap between germline ends came to 8 bases. The V gene's germline CDR1 is SGHRS and CDR2 YFSETQ. The CDR3 nucleotides are TGCGCCAGCAGCTTGGACGGGAGAACAGATACGCAGTATTTT. This encodes CASSLDGRTDTQYF.

The table lists this clone with a count of one. This rearrangement joins TRBV30 to TRBJ2-3; maybe TRBD2 (6 bases). CDR1 is GTSNPN, CDR2 SVGIG, per germline (reference sequence). CDR3 length equals 15 residues. Trimming pared 0 bases from V and 6 bases from J, leaving 16 bases between. CDR3 nucleotides: TGTGCCTGGAGTGTGTGGCAGGGAGGAGACGATACGCAGTATTTT. This gives the protein CAWSVWQGGDDTQYF.

This sequence joins TRBV6-2 or TRBV6-3 and TRBJ1-5; 7 positions agree with TRBD1. The length of the CDR3 is 15 residues. Per the germline V gene, CDR1 is MNHEY and CDR2 is SVGEGT. The junction had 13 bases not matched to a gene; V was cut back by 4 bases and J by 10 bases. Here the CDR3 DNA reads TGTGCCAGCAGTTCGAGGCTAGGGGGCACACAACCCCAGCATTTT. It specifies CASSSRLGGTQPQHF.

This clone has more than one count but fewer than ten. The CDR3 region has the DNA TGTGCCAGTAGTCCAAACATAGCCCCTGCCTCTGAAGCTTTCTTT. Amino acids: CASSPNIAPASEAFF. V and J are TRBV19 and TRBJ1-1, with unresolved D. V was shortened by 5 bases and J by 6 bases, with 19 bases between the two germline ends. There are 15 residues in the CDR3. Germline assignment: CDR1 LNHDA and CDR2 SQIVND (reference sequence).

This clone has just a few counts. V and J are TRBV7-9 and TRBJ1-3; no definite D call. The CDR3 consists of 13 residues. Germline V CDR1 and CDR2: SEHNR, FQNEAQ (reference sequence). V gave up 3 bases and J gave up 2 bases, with 5 bases separating them. CDR3 amino acids: CASSLTTGNTIYF. CDR3 nucleotide sequence: TGTGCCAGCAGCTTGACAACTGGAAACACCATATATTTT. Full variable domain (remainder filled in from reference TRBV7-9 and TRBJ1-3): DTGVSQNPRHKITKRGQNVTFRCDPISEHNRLYWYRQTLGQGPEFLTYFQNEAQLEKSRLLSDRFSAERPKGSFSTLEIQRTEQGDSAMYLCASSLTTGNTIYFGEGSWLTVV.